The next 5 T cell receptor beta chains were all read from a single sample in a study of CD8+ T cells in alopecia areata. It was with CD4, CD8alpha, NKG2D, NKG2ACE and other markers that pooled cutaneous lymph node cells were sorted. RNA extraction and reverse transcription yielded cDNA as sequencing template. TCRdb's table, derived via immunoSEQ multiplex PCR, lists solely in-frame clones and lacks some. The repertoire yields roughly 260,000 clones, none seen only once; the top ten contain more than 0.95%. The sample comprised CD4+ T cells sorted from a lymph node. Receptors were obtained from a C3H/HeJ mouse with alopecia areata. The MHC haplotype of this mouse line is H2-k.

Remarks on this clone: Genes and germline come from the mouse. The read terminates 4 residues ahead of where the CDR3 ends, so the germline J gene completes it. The gene calls are TRBV17 and TRBJ1-1; 10 bases match TRBD1. J was trimmed by 1 base and V by 6 bases; bases with no gene match: 5. CDR3 size: 15 residues. The V gene's germline CDR1 is MNHDT and CDR2 YYDKIL. Incomplete CDR3 DNA: TGTGCTAGCAGACCCAGGACAGGGGGGAACACA. It is translated as CASRPRTGGNT. The complete CDR3 protein is CASRPRTGGNTEVFF. The whole variable domain, filled in from reference TRBV17 and TRBJ1-1, reads DTTVKQNPRYKLARVGKPVNLICSQTMNHDTMYWYQKKPNQAPKLLLFYYDKILNREADTFEKFQSSRPNNSFCSLYIGSAGLEYSAMYLCASRPRTGGNTEVFFGKGTRLTVV.

A few counts support this clone. The gene symbols are mouse symbols. This sample also contains other DNA sequences that code for the same CDR3. CDR3 bases read: TGCACCTGCAGTGCGAGACAGGGTAACTATGCT. Its protein product is CTCSARQGNYA. The entire CDR3 protein reads CTCSARQGNYAEQFF. The chain is built from TRBV1 and TRBJ2-1; 7 nucleotides line up with TRBD1. The read comes to an end 4 residues before the CDR3 does, leaving the germline J gene to fill in the end. The V gene end was trimmed by 3 bases and the J gene end by 0 bases; junction bases not matched to a gene: 2. CDR3 length equals 15 residues. Germline-derived CDR1 and CDR2 are NSQYPW and LRSPGD (reference sequence).

Turning to this clone: Mouse names are used for the genes. The CDR3 extends 4 residues past the end of the read, so its final part is completed from the germline J gene. The gene calls are TRBV1 and TRBJ2-5, with TRBD2 matching over 7 bases. The CDR3 contains 14 residues. CDR1 is NSQYPW, CDR2 LRSPGD, per germline (reference sequence). The V gene end was trimmed by 6 bases and the J gene end by 0 bases; junction bases not matched to a gene: 3. The CDR3 DNA, read in part, is TGCACCTGCAGAGTACTGGGGAACCAAGAC. Protein: CTCRVLGNQD. The whole CDR3 protein is CTCRVLGNQDTQYF.

Concerning this clone itself: Gene names refer to mouse genes. The read ends 3 residues early relative to the CDR3; the germline J gene fills the gap. This chain uses TRBV19 with TRBJ1-6; 10 nucleotides align to TRBD1. TRBJ1-6 is an ORF for which the function is uncertain. The V gene's germline CDR1 is FNHDT and CDR2 SITEND (reference sequence). The trim removed 5 bases at V and 4 bases at J, leaving 6 bases unmatched. CDR3 length: 16 amino acids. The CDR3 sequence: CASSPGTGDYNSPLYF. CDR3 bases read: TGTGCCAGCAGCCCTGGGACAGGGGATTATAATTCGCCC.

This clone has only a few counts. The germline and genes are mouse ones. With the read ending 4 residues before the CDR3 end, the germline J gene is used to fill in that end. This chain joins TRBV19 and TRBJ2-7; possible D gene TRBD2, 5 bases. The CDR3 length is 14 residues. The germline V gene encodes CDR1 FNHDT and CDR2 SITEND (reference sequence). Trimming left V 4 bases short and J 1 base short, with 12 bases between. The CDR3 DNA, read in part, is TGTGCCAGCAGTCCCCGGGTGGGGTCCTAT. Amino acids: CASSPRVGSY. The full-length CDR3 reads as CASSPRVGSYEQYF.